This T cell receptor beta chain was sequenced for a study of blood T cell repertoires in COVID-19 (dated by TCRdb to 2019 to 2021). A note on the overall study: The collaborator samples originated in the United States, Italy and Spain and spanned the acute and convalescent phases of COVID-19. The material from the prospective study consisted of cDNA or gDNA derived from T cells, B-cell-depleted T cells, or PBMCs. Subjects who had been exposed to COVID-19, were actively infected with it, or had recovered from it provided the deeply sampled blood TCRbeta repertoires that made up the dataset. The repertoires were made available in a free public database intended to serve as a resource for research on the immune response to SARS-CoV-2. The samples were drawn from the first 160 participants of the ongoing ImmuneRACE study and from more than 1,000 subjects provided by 6 global collaborators. The sample metadata nearly always contained a de-identified subject ID, COVID-19 status, age in years and sex. Where HLA class I and class II types were available, the types were taken from metadata supplied by the sample provider, not from assay-based typing.

The paper as a whole reports these results and caveats: How much clinical and demographic metadata was included differed by source and by participant, and the metadata was provided uncurated.

TCRbeta CDR3 regions were amplified from genomic DNA by means of the immunoSEQ Assay, a bias-controlled multiplex PCR. The original methods were these. Within the assay, amplification of reference gene primers was used to estimate how many nucleated cells each sample contained. To quantify the absolute abundance of each unique TCRbeta CDR3 rearrangement, sequence reads were collapsed and filtered. For each sample, productive Simpson clonality was calculated as the square root of Simpson's diversity index over productive rearrangements. The source is immuneACCESS, and TCRdb retained only in-frame sequences with V and J called. Part of the clones is not carried over; for the studies checked, unresolved V genes explain less than half of this, and the remainder is unexplained. That table gives V, J and clone size, and the DNA gave D and trimming. A total of over 400,000 clones appear in this sample, about 88% of them only once. The ten largest make up 8% to 9.5% of the sample.

Enrolling through a virtual design, the prospective study's participants ranged in age from roughly 18 to 95 years and lived across 24 United States geographic areas. To assign participants to cohorts, the prospective study relied on clinical history that participants themselves reported in a screening survey and a study questionnaire. For ImmuneRACE Cohort 3, a participant was defined as recovered based on two consecutive negative NP/OP PCR tests, clearance by a healthcare professional, or resolution of symptoms. In the prospective study, whole blood, serum and a nasopharyngeal or oropharyngeal swab were collected from each participant by mobile phlebotomists. Prospective study participants could optionally give additional blood draws and questionnaires over an approximately two-month period. Blood samples from the prospective study were shipped frozen or at room temperature prior to DNA extraction.

V sheds 0 bases and J sheds 4 bases, leaving 9 bases between their ends. From cysteine to phenylalanine, the CDR3 is 14 amino acids long. Of the read, only the CDR3 DNA is kept; its 42 bases are in frame from base 1. Per the germline V gene, SGHDN is the CDR1 and FVKESK is the CDR2. This clone was detected once. Its antigen is not yet known. There are no base qualities to consult, and no much larger clone falls within one base. Specimen: PBMCs or T cells enriched from blood (not recorded which). The rearrangement combines TRBV14 with TRBJ1-2, with no confident D gene call. The receptor comes from a woman aged 60-75 years who had recovered from COVID-19. The bases read TGTGCCAGCAGCCAAGACGCCAGATCCTATGGCTACACCTTC. This is translated as CASSQDARSYGYTF.